This TCR beta chain was observed in a study of T cell responses to AZD1222 COVID-19 vaccine. Germline V lookup: CDR1 SGHRS, CDR2 YFSETQ. Deletions cut 0 bases from V and 1 base from J, with 7 bases between. The CDR3 consists of 14 residues. Profiled with immunoSEQ multiplex PCR; TCRdb holds only in-frame clones, not every one. The sample holds 140,000 to 150,000 clones, 92% seen once. The source material was peripheral blood, sampled on day 0 of AZD1222 vaccination. This receptor was taken from an adult in good health. The chain has TRBV5-1 and TRBJ1-1; no clear D. This chain's CDR3 is CASSLATRNTEAFF. The CDR3 nucleotides read TGCGCCAGCAGCTTGGCGACGAGGAACACTGAAGCTTTCTTT.